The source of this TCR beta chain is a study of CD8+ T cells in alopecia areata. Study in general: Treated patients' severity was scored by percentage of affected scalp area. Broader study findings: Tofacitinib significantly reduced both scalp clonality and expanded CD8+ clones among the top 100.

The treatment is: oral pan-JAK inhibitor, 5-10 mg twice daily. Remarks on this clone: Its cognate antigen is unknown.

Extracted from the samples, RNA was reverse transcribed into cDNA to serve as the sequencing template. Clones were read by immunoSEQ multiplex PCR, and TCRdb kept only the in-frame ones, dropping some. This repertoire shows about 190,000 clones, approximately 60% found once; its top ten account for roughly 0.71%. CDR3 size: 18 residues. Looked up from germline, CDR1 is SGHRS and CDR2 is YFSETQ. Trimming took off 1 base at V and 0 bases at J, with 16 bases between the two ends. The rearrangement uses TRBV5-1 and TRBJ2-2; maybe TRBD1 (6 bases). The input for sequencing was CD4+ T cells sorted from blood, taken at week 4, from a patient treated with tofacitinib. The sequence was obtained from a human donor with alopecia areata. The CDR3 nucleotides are TGCGCCAGCAGCTTGACCCTAAGACAGGCCTCGAACACCGGGGAGCTGTTTTTT. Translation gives CASSLTLRQASNTGELFF.